Sequencing of this T cell receptor beta chain was carried out in a study of cytomegalovirus exposure and HLA in healthy donors. Germline CDR1 SGHTA, CDR2 FQGNSA. Trimming removed 4 bases at V and 5 bases at J, with 15 bases between. The CDR3 spans 15 residues. Study results and limitations: Most TCR beta V segments were productive about 87% or about 30% of the time in an earlier analysis. A highly shared variant cluster was judged a likely technical artifact.

Notes on this clone: Its cognate antigen is unknown.

The PCR made use of 60 Vbeta and 13 Jbeta primers. Only in-frame clones appear in the TCRdb table, and some are missing; sequencing was by immunoSEQ multiplex PCR. The sample includes about 190,000 clones, approximately 88% of them seen just once. The sequenced sample consisted of PBMCs. V and J are TRBV7-2 and TRBJ2-1, with D perhaps matching TRBD1 (5 bases). This clonotype originated in a boy aged 2-9 years in good health and CMV-seronegative. CDR3 amino acids: CASSSGFMAHNEQFF. CDR3 nucleotides: TGTGCCAGCAGCTCAGGGTTTATGGCCCACAATGAGCAGTTCTTC.